These 23 T cell receptor beta chains originate from one sample sequenced in a study of T cells in Graves' hyperthyroidism and ophthalmopathy (dated by TCRdb to about 2019). Library method: multiplex PCR. This sample was sequenced with an Illumina HiSeq 2000. TCR beta CDR3 regions were amplified from RNA transcripts. For the first round of RT-PCR on the TCR CDR3, the HTBI primer set was used together with the Qiagen OneStep RT-PCR kit. TCRdb took the public reads, trimmed them with fastp at Q25, ran MiXCR for clone calling and kept in-frame beta chains. Each entry merges the rows of one CDR3 protein and shows their most common DNA and genes. The sample table records under 350,000 distinct CDR3 sequences; roughly a fifth of these occur just once. The top ten constitute 50% of the sample. The sequenced material came from blood. The origin of the receptors is a woman aged 45-59 years with Graves' hyperthyroidism.

The rearrangement joins TRBV2 to TRBJ1-2; D remains ambiguous. V lost 4 bases, J lost 0 bases, and 9 bases lay in between. The CDR3 loop spans 14 amino acids. The germline V gene has CDR1 SNHLY and CDR2 FYNNEI. CDR3 in DNA: TGTGCCAGCAGTGTGGGGAGTTCTAACTATGGCTACACCTTC. Translation gives CASSVGSSNYGYTF.

This clonotype was recorded a few times. The rearrangement links TRBV20-1 to TRBJ1-1; weak D call: TRBD1 (6 bases). Trimming stripped 5 bases from V and 1 base from J, with 8 bases between. The CDR3 loop spans 12 amino acids. The germline gives CDR1 DFQATT, CDR2 SNEGSKA (reference sequence). CDR3 nucleotide sequence: TGCAGTGCTTTACAGGGGAACACTGAAGCTTTCTTT. Protein sequence: CSALQGNTEAFF.

In this sample, this clonotype turned up many times. The rearrangement uses TRBV5-1 and TRBJ2-1, with 14 bases matching TRBD2. The V and J ends lost 4 bases and 10 bases, in that order; junction bases with no gene match: 13. This CDR3 is 17 amino acids long. From germline, CDR1 is SGHRS and CDR2 YFSETQ. The CDR3 DNA follows: TGCGCCAGCAGCGCCGGAGGAGGGACTAGCGGGAGTCACGAGCAGTTCTTC. Translating gives CASSAGGGTSGSHEQFF.

The V call is TRBV7-9, the J call TRBJ1-1; no clear D gene. The V and J ends lost 5 bases and 5 bases respectively, with 12 bases between them. The CDR3 loop spans 13 amino acids. CDR1 is SEHNR, CDR2 FQNEAQ, per germline (reference sequence). Here the CDR3 reads CASSRKGSTEAFF. Here the CDR3 DNA reads TGTGCCAGCAGCCGGAAAGGGAGTACTGAAGCTTTCTTT.

Notes on this clonotype: This may be a read error, as it is one base from a much larger clone. The chain uses TRBV6-1 and TRBJ2-1; 9 bases fit TRBD1. CDR3 length: 15 residues. V lost 6 bases, J lost 10 bases, and 13 bases stayed unmatched. Germline assignment: CDR1 MNHNS and CDR2 SASEGT. The CDR3 sequence: CASSERDRAGYEQFF. CDR3 in DNA: TGTGCCAGCAGCGAAAGGGACAGGGCCGGATACGAGCAGTTCTTC.

Concerning this clonotype itself: At one end the junction does not follow the germline gene, possibly because of a read error. The chain is built from TRBV6-1 and TRBJ1-5, with 7 bases lining up with TRBD1. CDR3 size: 15 residues. CDR1 and CDR2 (germline): MNHNS, SASEGT. In DNA, the CDR3 is TGTGCCAGCAGCCAGGGACAGTATAGCAATCGGCCCCAGCATTTT. This codes for CASSQGQYSNRPQHF.

This clonotype was seen only a few times. The chain recombines TRBV29-1 with TRBJ1-2, with D possibly matching TRBD1 (6 bases). CDR1 and CDR2 (germline): SQVTM, ANQGSEA. V dropped 0 bases and J dropped 5 bases, with 10 bases sitting between them. This CDR3 is 13 amino acids long. DNA of the CDR3: TGCAGCGTTGAAGATCGAAGGGGGTATGGCTACACCTTC. Its protein product is CSVEDRRGYGYTF.

The J gene is TRBJ2-7, the V gene TRBV11-1; 9 nucleotides match TRBD2. The V and J ends lost 3 bases and 4 bases, in that order; junction bases with no gene match: 7. Germline CDR1 is SGHAT and CDR2 is FQDESV (reference sequence). The CDR3 length is 15 residues. This chain's CDR3 is CASSFSGSYTYEQYF. In nucleotides, the CDR3 is TGTGCCAGCAGCTTTAGCGGGAGTTATACTTACGAGCAGTACTTC.

This clonotype was seen a single time. The J gene is TRBJ2-1, the V gene TRBV12-3 or TRBV12-4; weak D call: TRBD2 (5 bases). The CDR3 has 15 residues. V gave up 6 bases and J gave up 5 bases, with 17 bases separating them. The CDR3 DNA follows: TGTGCCAGCAGCCCACTTGAGGGTGGGGACAATGAGCAGTTCTTC. It specifies CASSPLEGGDNEQFF.

A remark on this clonotype: A much larger clone lies a single base off, so this may be a read error. The J gene is TRBJ1-1, the V gene TRBV5-4, with a tentative D call TRBD1 (6 bases). Germline CDR1 reads SGHNT; CDR2 reads YYREEE (reference sequence). The CDR3 loop spans 14 amino acids. DNA of the CDR3: TGTGCCAGCAGCCCTGACAGGTCGGACACTGGAGCTTTCTTT. Translating it yields CASSPDRSDTGAFF.

This clonotype came up a few times. The rearrangement links TRBV10-1 to TRBJ2-7, with 7 bases matching TRBD2. The V gene end was trimmed by 0 bases and the J gene end by 3 bases; junction bases not matched to a gene: 5. The CDR3 contains 15 residues. The germline V gene encodes CDR1 WNHNN and CDR2 SYGVQD (reference sequence). Here the CDR3 DNA reads TGCGCCAGCAGTGAGTCGGGAGGGGCCTACTACGAGCAGTACTTC. Its protein product is CASSESGGAYYEQYF.

V gene TRBV6-2 or TRBV6-3 combines with J gene TRBJ2-2; TRBD1 matches at 10 bases. V was clipped by 4 bases and J by 4 bases; unmatched bases: 0. This CDR3 comprises 14 residues. Germline values: CDR1 MNHEY, CDR2 SVGEGT. In nucleotides, the CDR3 is TGTGCCAGCAGTTGGACAGGGGGCACCGGGGAGCTGTTTTTT. It codes for CASSWTGGTGELFF.

This clonotype was picked up many times. The CDR3 nucleotides read TGTGCCAGCAGCTCCAGCTTCGGGGGGCGCACAGATACGCAGTATTTT. This codes for CASSSSFGGRTDTQYF. This chain connects TRBV7-9 to TRBJ2-3; maybe TRBD2 (7 bases). Deletions cut 4 bases from V and 1 base from J, with 15 bases between. The germline gives CDR1 SEHNR, CDR2 FQNEAQ (reference sequence). The CDR3 runs 16 residues.

This clonotype was seen many times. The chain couples TRBV25-1 to TRBJ2-7; D call uncertain. V was shortened by 3 bases and J by 2 bases, with 8 bases between the two germline ends. Per germline, CDR1 MGHDK and CDR2 SYGVNS. The CDR3 sequence is 13 residues long. The CDR3 region has the DNA TGTGCCAGCAGTGAGGTCGGAACCTACGAGCAGTACTTC. As protein: CASSEVGTYEQYF.

In its sample, this clonotype was seen many times. This rearrangement joins TRBV27 to TRBJ2-4; D is perhaps TRBD2 (5 bases). The CDR3 is 13 residues long. The germline V gene has CDR1 MNHEY and CDR2 SMNVEV (reference sequence). Between the trimmed V and J ends, which lost 3 bases and 6 bases, there was a span of 9 bases. The CDR3 here is CASSFSGGNIQYF. For the CDR3, the DNA is TGTGCCAGCAGTTTCAGCGGAGGAAACATTCAGTACTTC.

The J gene is TRBJ2-3, the V gene TRBV12-3 or TRBV12-4; 8 bases are shared with TRBD1. The CDR3 runs to 15 residues. The V gene end was trimmed by 4 bases and the J gene end by 2 bases; junction bases not matched to a gene: 5. The DNA of the CDR3 is TGTGCCAGCAGTTCCACGGACAGGGACACAGATACGCAGTATTTT. This translates into CASSSTDRDTDTQYF.

This clonotype was observed a handful of times. The chain combines TRBV19 with TRBJ1-2; 9 bases map to TRBD1. The CDR3 runs to 14 residues. The V gene's germline CDR1 is LNHDA and CDR2 SQIVND (reference sequence). With 1 base clipped from V and 7 bases from J, the junction kept 4 bases outside the gene matches. DNA for the CDR3: TGTGCCAGTAGTATAGGGACAGGGGCCGGTGGCTACACCTTC. Its translation is CASSIGTGAGGYTF.

This clonotype was found a few times. This may arise from a read error, as a much more abundant clone is one base away. The chain links TRBV11-3 to TRBJ1-1; D is undetermined. Per the germline V gene, CDR1 is SGHNT and CDR2 is YENEEA. Trimming stripped 5 bases from V and 4 bases from J, with 11 bases between. The length of the CDR3 is 13 residues. CDR3 DNA: TGTGCCAGCAGCCGACCTGGTGGCACTGAAGCTTTCTTT. Its translation: CASSRPGGTEAFF.

This clonotype was picked up many times. The rearrangement links TRBV3-1 to TRBJ1-3; the D is unclear. Trimming removed 1 base from V and 0 bases from J, with 10 bases in between. CDR3 length: 16 residues. CDR1 and CDR2 from the germline V gene are LGHDT and YNNKEL (reference sequence). CDR3 in DNA: TGTGCCAGCAGCCAAGGGCAGGCCAACTCTGGAAACACCATATATTTT. Residues: CASSQGQANSGNTIYF.

This clonotype was seen a handful of times. The chain carries TRBV7-9 and TRBJ2-2, with D possibly matching TRBD1 (5 bases). Trimming took 1 base from V and 8 from J, leaving 8 bases between them. This CDR3 has 13 residues. CDR1 is SEHNR and CDR2 is FQNEAQ in the germline V gene (reference sequence). The CDR3 DNA reads TGTGCCAGCAGCTTAGACAGGCTGGGGGAGCTGTTTTTT. It encodes CASSLDRLGELFF.

This clonotype was picked up many times. V usage is TRBV2 and J usage is TRBJ1-1, with D hard to call. This CDR3 comprises 13 residues. CDR1 SNHLY and CDR2 FYNNEI come from the germline V gene. The germline V and J ends were trimmed by 7 bases and 2 bases, with 11 bases remaining between them. CDR3 sequence (DNA): TGTGCCAGCAAGAACCTACCAAACACTGAAGCTTTCTTT. It encodes CASKNLPNTEAFF.

The CDR3 DNA sequence: TGTGCCAGCAGCCAAAGAAGGGCTAGCGGGGTATACTCTGGGGCCAACGTCCTGACTTTC. It yields the protein CASSQRRASGVYSGANVLTF. The chain recombines TRBV14 with TRBJ2-6; 9 bases align to TRBD2. The CDR3 loop spans 20 amino acids. With 2 bases clipped from V and 0 bases from J, the junction kept 11 bases outside the gene matches. Germline CDR1 and CDR2: SGHDN and FVKESK.

This clonotype was observed many times. The V and J genes are TRBV28 and TRBJ2-2, with TRBD1 matching 8 bases. The CDR3 contains 15 residues. After removal of 6 bases from V and 2 bases from J, the junction contained 5 bases not matched to a gene. Germline assignment: CDR1 MDHEN and CDR2 SYDVKM. CDR3 coding DNA: TGTGCCAGCAGACCCGGGACAGGAAACACCGGGGAGCTGTTTTTT. Protein product: CASRPGTGNTGELFF.